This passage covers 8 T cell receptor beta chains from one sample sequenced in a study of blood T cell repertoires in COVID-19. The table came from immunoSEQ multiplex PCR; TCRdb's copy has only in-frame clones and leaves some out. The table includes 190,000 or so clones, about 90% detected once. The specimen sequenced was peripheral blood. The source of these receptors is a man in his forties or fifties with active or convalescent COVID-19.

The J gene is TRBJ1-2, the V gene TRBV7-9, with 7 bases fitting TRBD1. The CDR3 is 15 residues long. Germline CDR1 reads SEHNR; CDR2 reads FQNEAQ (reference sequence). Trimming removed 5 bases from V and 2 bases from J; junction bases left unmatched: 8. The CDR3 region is CASSQSGQANYGYTF. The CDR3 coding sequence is TGTGCCAGCAGCCAGAGCGGACAGGCGAACTATGGCTACACCTTC.

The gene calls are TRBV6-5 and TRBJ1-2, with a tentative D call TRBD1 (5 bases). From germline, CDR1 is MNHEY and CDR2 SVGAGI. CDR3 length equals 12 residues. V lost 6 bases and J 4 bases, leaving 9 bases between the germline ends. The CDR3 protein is CASRDMVYGYTF. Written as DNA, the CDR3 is TGTGCCAGCAGGGACATGGTCTATGGCTACACCTTC.

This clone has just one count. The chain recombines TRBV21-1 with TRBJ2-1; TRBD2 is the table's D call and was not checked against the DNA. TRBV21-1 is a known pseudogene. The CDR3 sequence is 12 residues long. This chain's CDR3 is CASTPNYNEQFF. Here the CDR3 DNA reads TGTGCCAGCACTCCTAACTACAATGAGCAGTTCTTC.

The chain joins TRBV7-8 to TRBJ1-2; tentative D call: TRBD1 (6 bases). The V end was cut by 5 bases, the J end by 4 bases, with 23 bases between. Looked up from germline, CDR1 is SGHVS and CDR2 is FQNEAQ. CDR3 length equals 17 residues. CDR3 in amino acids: CASSPGGFGQPLYGYTF. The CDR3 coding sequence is TGTGCCAGCAGCCCGGGCGGCTTTGGACAGCCTCTCTATGGCTACACCTTC.

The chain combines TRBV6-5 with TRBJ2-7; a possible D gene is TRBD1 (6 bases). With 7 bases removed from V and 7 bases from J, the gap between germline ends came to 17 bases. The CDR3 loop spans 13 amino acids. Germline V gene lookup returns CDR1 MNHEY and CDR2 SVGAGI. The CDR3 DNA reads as TGTGCCAGCAAAGGGGGAAGACCGGGGGAGCAGTACTTC. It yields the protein CASKGGRPGEQYF.

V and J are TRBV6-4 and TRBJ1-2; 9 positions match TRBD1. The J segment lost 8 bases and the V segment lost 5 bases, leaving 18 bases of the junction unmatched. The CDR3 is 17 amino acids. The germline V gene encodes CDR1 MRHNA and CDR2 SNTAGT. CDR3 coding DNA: TGTGCCAGCAGTCTAGCTCCGACGGGACAGGGAAGTGAAGGCTACACCTTC. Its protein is CASSLAPTGQGSEGYTF.

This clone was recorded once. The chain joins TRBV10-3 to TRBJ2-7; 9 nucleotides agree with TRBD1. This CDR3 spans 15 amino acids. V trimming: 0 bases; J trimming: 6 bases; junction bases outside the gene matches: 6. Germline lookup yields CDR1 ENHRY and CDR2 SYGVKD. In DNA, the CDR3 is TGTGCCATCAGTGAGTCGCGACAGGGGGACCTCGAGCAGTACTTC. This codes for CAISESRQGDLEQYF.

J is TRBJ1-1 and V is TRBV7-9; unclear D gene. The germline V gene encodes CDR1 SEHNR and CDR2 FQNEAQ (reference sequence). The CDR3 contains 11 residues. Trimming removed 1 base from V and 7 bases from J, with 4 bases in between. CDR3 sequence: CASSLELEAFF. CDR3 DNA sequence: TGTGCCAGCAGCTTAGAACTTGAAGCTTTCTTT.